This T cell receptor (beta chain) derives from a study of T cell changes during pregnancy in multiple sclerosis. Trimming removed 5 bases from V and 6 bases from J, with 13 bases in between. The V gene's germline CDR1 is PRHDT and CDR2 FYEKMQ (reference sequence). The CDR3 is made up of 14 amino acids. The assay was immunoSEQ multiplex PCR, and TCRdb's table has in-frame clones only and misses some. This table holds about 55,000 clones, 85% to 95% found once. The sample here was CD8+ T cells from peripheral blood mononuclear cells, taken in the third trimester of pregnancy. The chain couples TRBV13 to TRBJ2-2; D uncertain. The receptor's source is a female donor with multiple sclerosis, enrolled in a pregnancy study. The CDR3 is CASSPLDSPGELFF. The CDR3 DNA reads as TGTGCCAGCAGCCCCCTCGATAGTCCCGGGGAGCTGTTTTTT.